The clone carrying this T cell receptor (beta chain) was seen once. Its antigen is still unknown. The study drew all its donors from Caucasian adults living in Nashville, Tennessee. The sample is drawn from a study of shared clonotypes between healthy human individuals. Produced via immunoSEQ multiplex PCR; TCRdb's table is partial and in-frame only. The sample records 400,000 to 600,000 clones, roughly 79% being singletons. The length of the CDR3 is 16 residues. The V gene's germline CDR1 is SGHRS and CDR2 YFSETQ. After removal of 0 bases from V and 6 bases from J, the junction contained 6 bases not matched to a gene. Broader study findings: How much donors shared clonotypes was expected to be affected by sequencing depth.

The J gene is TRBJ2-1, the V gene TRBV5-1; TRBD2 matches at 10 bases. Sequenced sample: PBMCs. The clonotype was recovered from a woman aged 40 to 49 in good health. Some clones in this sample may be carry-over from other donors' samples. CDR3 DNA sequence: TGCGCCAGCAGCTTGGGGGCCCTAGCGGGAGCCAATGAGCAGTTCTTC. Amino acid sequence: CASSLGALAGANEQFF.